This TCR beta chain appears in the sequencing data of a study of shared clonotypes between healthy human individuals (dated by TCRdb to 2018 to 2021). Broadly, across the study: The cohort comprised a couple of women and a few men aged 18 to 49 years. To estimate repertoire size and how much clonotypes are shared between individuals, the study performed deep sequencing of blood TCR repertoires from about five healthy adults. For each donor, CD4 naive and CD4 memory were each run on three plates, CD8 naive on two plates, and CD8 memory on one plate. Different laboratories and diverse techniques were used to prepare libraries and sequence TCR repertoires, to increase sequencing depth and limit assay-specific biases. Each donor's leukapheresis produced roughly between about 0.9 and 9.5 billion PBMCs. General study outcomes and caveats: Clonotypes shared by all four sorted-subset donors showed higher generation probabilities than non-shared clonotypes. Only blood was sampled, and tissue TCR repertoires likely differ from those in blood. The small number of donors limited the genetic and exposure-history diversity represented. Larger estimated clonotype richness was generally found for naive subsets than for memory subsets. About 4.5% of naive CD4, around 3.5% of naive CD8, about 2.4% of memory CD4, and 0.35% to 0.5% of memory CD8 clonotypes were shared across several donors. Pairwise subsampling indicated that sequencing depth was expected to affect the degree of clonotype sharing among donors. Even with the large sequencing depth, rarefaction of the sorted-subset datasets indicated that sequencing was incomplete.

CD8 naive samples were obtained by positive selection for CCR7 among CD45RO-negative cells, yielding a CD45RA+CCR7+ population from which TemRA cells were excluded. Donors were healthy HIV-negative adults with no recently reported acute infections or vaccinations. Every donor was a Caucasian adult residing in Nashville, Tennessee, USA. After blood collection by leukapheresis, PBMCs were isolated using Ficoll-Histopaque density gradient centrifugation and then cryopreserved in the vapor phase of liquid nitrogen. Purity and quantity of every magnetically sorted T cell population were checked by analytical flow cytometry. Each sorted fraction had its genomic DNA isolated and then quantified by UV absorbance on a Nanodrop 2000c. CDR1 and CDR2 were assigned from the germline V gene (reference sequence) as SEHNR and FQNEAQ. V loses 5 bases of germline sequence and J loses 6 bases, and the interval between the two ends is 14 bases. The CDR3 measures 14 amino acids from cysteine to phenylalanine. Only the CDR3 region is kept as DNA, spanning 42 bases read in frame from base 1.

A remark on this clone: The antigen it binds to is not known. Base qualities are not provided; no much larger clone lies one nucleotide away.

Using the deep immunoSEQ assay, TCR CDR3 regions were amplified from genomic DNA by multiplex PCR. Extracted genomic DNA from each cell subset was spread evenly across all wells of several immunoSEQ 96-well plates, with each plate serving as a replicate. For sorted subsets, approximately 0.2 ug of genomic DNA, equivalent to 25,000 to 30,000 T cell genomes, went into each replicate PCR. The purified libraries were quantified using a Qubit 3.0 fluorometer, sized with a Bioanalyzer 2100, and then quantified again using the KAPA Library Quantification kit. A separate single-read 150-cycle Illumina NextSeq 550 flow cell was used to sequence each immunoSEQ 96-well plate. Under the source paper's analysis protocol: Because the immunoSEQ output held only junctional sequences and lacked quality scores, the filtering could not match the filtering applied to full-length reads. To assign V/J genes and CDR3, sequences were annotated using PyIR, a Python wrapper for IgBLAST v1.9, with IMGT germline references. Reads were removed for weak V/J assignments (E-value above 1e-6), missing CDR3, stop codons, out-of-frame junctions, or ambiguous translated residues. A V3J clonotype was defined by an identical inferred V gene, J gene, and CDR3 amino acid sequence. To compute the percentage overlap between repertoires, the number of shared unique clonotypes was divided by the size of the smaller repertoire. Repertoire richness was assessed with RTK rarefaction, the Chao1 estimator, and Recon v2.1 estimates of unobserved clonotypes. For all TCRbeta clonotypes obtained by the gDNA method from a few donors, generation probabilities were computed with OLGA. TCRdb carries this immuneACCESS record with in-frame sequences only. Its versions omit some clonotypes, under half of them owing to an unresolved V gene in the studies checked, with the rest unexplained. The V and J calls and clone size were taken over from that table, and D and trimming were inferred from the DNA. The sample table records around 580,000 clones; 95% to 98% of these occur just once. The ten largest make up 0.3% of the sample.

The V gene is TRBV7-9 and the J gene is TRBJ1-5, with no confidently assigned D gene. This sequence originates from a man aged 25-40 years in good health. Sequenced sample: naive CD8+ T cells sorted from blood. The cell subset or site label here, explained by the study, means: CD45RA+CCR7+. The DNA sequence is given as TGTGCCAGCAGCCCCGCCGCCGTCCCTCAGCCCCAGCATTTT. Translation gives CASSPAAVPQPQHF.